These 15 T cell receptor beta chains came from one sample sequenced in a study of spatial heterogeneity in lung cancer. Study-wide findings and caveats: Higher tumor mutation counts went along with higher counts of expanded intratumoral alpha and beta TCRs.

A single record per CDR3 protein comes from TCRdb applying MiXCR to the 5' RACE reads. Of about 2,000 distinct CDR3 sequences listed, about 3% are singletons. Specified time point: sample taken at primary tumor resection. No antigen has been assigned to these receptors. The sequences come from lung tumor tissue, collected at surgery. These receptor sequences come from a female donor with early-stage non-small cell lung cancer.

This clonotype is medium-sized in the sample. The J gene is TRBJ2-3, the V gene TRBV2, with TRBD1 as a possible D gene (6 bases). CDR1 is SNHLY, CDR2 FYNNEI, per germline. V lost 11 bases, J lost 0 bases, and 15 bases lay in between. CDR3 length: 14 residues. The CDR3 DNA is TGTGCCGGAGAGGACAGAGCTAGCACAGATACGCAGTATTTT. Translating gives CAGEDRASTDTQYF.

Sample share makes this clonotype medium-sized. This CDR3 reads CASSFSGGGYYNEQFF. CDR3 coding DNA: TGTGCCAGCAGTTTTAGCGGGGGGGGGTACTACAATGAGCAGTTCTTC. V and J are TRBV28 and TRBJ2-1; 11 positions match TRBD2. There are 16 residues in the CDR3. V trimming: 3 bases; J trimming: 3 bases; junction bases outside the gene matches: 4. The germline V gene has CDR1 MDHEN and CDR2 SYDVKM.

This clonotype is medium-sized (0.01 to 0.1%) within its sample. The rearrangement links TRBV3-1 to TRBJ2-1, with D hard to call. The germline V gene encodes CDR1 LGHDT and CDR2 YNNKEL (reference sequence). The length of the CDR3 is 11 residues. V was shortened by 5 bases and J by 8 bases, with 7 bases between the two germline ends. Written as DNA, the CDR3 is TGTGCCAGCAGCGCCCGGTATGAGCAGTTCTTC. Encoded protein: CASSARYEQFF.

Many counts were recorded for this clonotype. CDR3 bases: TGTGCCAGCAGTGTCGACTGGGGTGGAAAACTGTTTTTT. Protein product: CASSVDWGGKLFF. The chain uses TRBV6-1 and TRBJ1-4; D not resolved. Germline values: CDR1 MNHNS, CDR2 SASEGT. Trimming stripped 4 bases from V and 10 bases from J, with 13 bases between. The CDR3 is 13 residues long.

By its share, this clonotype is medium-sized. The gene calls are TRBV7-9 and TRBJ2-7; tentative D call: TRBD2 (6 bases). The CDR3 runs 12 residues. V was pared by 5 bases and J by 6 bases, with 11 bases between. Germline V gives CDR1 SEHNR, CDR2 FQNEAQ (reference sequence). The CDR3 DNA follows: TGTGCCAGCAGCCGTCCCGGGGGCGAGCAGTACTTC. This translates into CASSRPGGEQYF.

This clonotype has only one observation. Germline and junction disagree at one end, which may indicate a read error. The rearrangement joins TRBV20-1 to TRBJ1-5, with 10 nucleotides matching TRBD1. CDR1 is DFQATT, CDR2 SNEGSKA, per germline (reference sequence). This CDR3 has 16 residues. The CDR3 DNA reads TGCAGTGCTGGTGGGACAGGGGTTGTTGGGAATAAGCCCAAGAATTTT. Protein sequence: CSAGGTGVVGNKPKNF.

Relative to its sample, this clonotype is medium-sized. The chain joins TRBV7-2 to TRBJ2-3; tentatively, D is TRBD1 or TRBD2 (5 bases each). The CDR3 runs to 15 residues. CDR1 and CDR2 (germline): SGHTA, FQGNSA. The V gene lost 4 bases and the J gene lost 12 bases, with 23 bases spanning the gap. The CDR3 protein is CASSSLSGTAKAQYF. Written as DNA, the CDR3 is TGTGCCAGCAGCTCCCTTTCGGGGACGGCTAAAGCTCAGTATTTT. Filled out from reference TRBV7-2 and TRBJ2-3, the complete variable domain reads GAGVSQSPSNKVTEKGKDVELRCDPISGHTALYWYRQSLGQGLEFLIYFQGNSAPDKSGLPSDRFSAERTGGSVSTLTIQRTQQEDSAVYLCASSSLSGTAKAQYFGPGTRLTVL.

This clonotype was counted many times. The chain recombines TRBV7-2 with TRBJ1-2; the D is unclear. The CDR3 has 12 residues. V lost 11 bases to trimming and J lost 5 bases, with 15 bases between them. Germline V gives CDR1 SGHTA, CDR2 FQGNSA. The CDR3 protein is CALEPVSYGYTF. CDR3 DNA: TGTGCCCTGGAACCCGTTTCTTATGGCTACACCTTC.

This clonotype has ten or more counts. The rearrangement joins TRBV3-1 to TRBJ2-2; a weak D match, TRBD2 (6 bases). Trimming took off 6 bases at V and 2 bases at J, with 13 bases between the two ends. This CDR3 spans 15 amino acids. Germline V CDR1 and CDR2: LGHDT, YNNKEL (reference sequence). Here the CDR3 DNA reads TGTGCCAGCAGATATCGGGACTCCAACACCGGGGAGCTGTTTTTT. Protein product: CASRYRDSNTGELFF.

By share, this clonotype counts as medium-sized. A much larger clonotype is one base distant, so this may be a read error. The rearrangement links TRBV15 to TRBJ2-2, with D perhaps matching TRBD1 or TRBD2 (6 bases each). Per germline, CDR1 LNHNV and CDR2 YYDKDF (reference sequence). This CDR3 comprises 16 residues. The CDR3 loop reads CAASRDPGGRTGELFF. CDR3 nucleotide sequence: TGTGCCGCCAGCAGAGATCCCGGGGGCCGGACCGGGGAGCTGTTTTTT.

By sample fraction, this clonotype is medium-sized. The V gene is TRBV28, the J gene TRBJ2-1; 15 bases line up with TRBD2. CDR1 is MDHEN, CDR2 SYDVKM, per germline. CDR3 length equals 22 residues. With 5 bases clipped from V and 3 bases from J, the junction kept 20 bases outside the gene matches. The CDR3 is CASSQRSFWTSGGAFNYNEQFF. The CDR3 DNA follows: TGTGCCAGCAGTCAGAGATCCTTTTGGACTAGCGGGGGGGCATTTAACTACAATGAGCAGTTCTTC.

This clonotype was seen only a few times. The V and J genes are TRBV20-1 and TRBJ2-1; TRBD2 matches at 7 bases. Trimming took 5 bases from V and 1 from J; bases not matched to a gene: 8. The CDR3 is 15 amino acids. CDR1 DFQATT and CDR2 SNEGSKA come from the germline V gene (reference sequence). The CDR3 loop is CSAPSPRGSYNEQFF. The CDR3 region has the DNA TGCAGTGCTCCCTCTCCGCGGGGGTCCTACAATGAGCAGTTCTTC.

This clonotype was observed many times. The CDR3 nucleotides are TGTGCCAGCAGTTATCGGAATAATTCACCCCTCCACTTT. Its translation: CASSYRNNSPLHF. This chain joins TRBV6-5 and TRBJ1-6, with unresolved D. V was clipped by 3 bases and J by 5 bases, with 5 bases between them. The CDR3 consists of 13 residues. Germline V CDR1 and CDR2: MNHEY, SVGAGI.

This clonotype is labeled as medium-sized (0.01 to 0.1%). This chain connects TRBV20-1 to TRBJ1-2; D is possibly TRBD1 (6 bases). V lost 2 bases and J 8 bases, leaving 24 bases between the germline ends. The CDR3 contains 16 residues. Germline lookup yields CDR1 DFQATT and CDR2 SNEGSKA (reference sequence). Here the CDR3 DNA reads TGCAGTGCTAGACTACCGTGGAACAGGGTCTATGAAGGCTACACCTTC. Translating gives CSARLPWNRVYEGYTF.

By its share, this clonotype is medium-sized. The chain employs TRBV4-2 and TRBJ2-7; 10 nucleotides agree with TRBD1. The V and J ends lost 0 bases and 1 base, in that order; junction bases with no gene match: 3. Germline loops: CDR1 LGHNA, CDR2 YNFKEQ. CDR3 size: 16 residues. The CDR3 spells CASSQDPGQGSYEQYF. In nucleotides, the CDR3 is TGTGCCAGCAGCCAAGATCCGGGACAGGGGTCCTACGAGCAGTACTTC.